This T cell receptor beta chain was profiled in a study of T cell clones after liver transplantation. Across the whole study: Three of the eight recipients were HCV-positive; the rest had non-autoimmune, non-viral transplant indications.

This CDR3 has 13 amino acids. Germline V gene data show CDR1 as SNHLY and CDR2 as FYNNEI. Unmatched junction bases numbered 5, after V lost 7 bases and J lost 6 bases. CD3+CD4+ and CD3+CD8+ cells were FACS-sorted from thawed unstimulated PBMCs. The study's findings and limits: Conclusions were preliminary, with small, heterogeneous patient groups.

Assay used: immunoSEQ multiplex PCR; TCRdb lists only in-frame clones, some missing. The table includes about 78,000 clones, roughly 80% detected once. Points on this clone: What it recognizes is unknown.

The chain recombines TRBV2 with TRBJ1-5; 8 nucleotides line up with TRBD1. This clonotype was obtained from a human donor who received a liver transplant. Sequenced material: CD4+ T cells from blood, taken before liver transplant. This CDR3 reads CASNLQGGQPQHF. The CDR3 nucleotides read TGTGCCAGCAACCTACAGGGGGGTCAGCCCCAGCATTTT.